This TCR beta chain was observed in a study of persistence of HIV-infected CD4 T cells. CDR1 and CDR2 (germline): SGDLS, YYNGEE. The CDR3 sequence is 12 residues long. V lost 3 bases and J 3 bases, leaving 7 bases between the germline ends. In regard to this clone: Its antigen is currently unknown.

Stimulation used about 9.2 ug/mL lysate from CMV-infected fibroblasts. Sorted nonresponding memory CD4+ T cells were CD40L-negative, CD69-negative, CD45RO-high. The immunoSEQ assay was version 4, run in survey mode. TCRdb keeps only in-frame clones here, not all; method: immunoSEQ multiplex PCR. The sample lists 25,000 to 35,000 clones, about four fifths occurring once. The sample here was CD4+ T cells sorted from PBMCs after roughly 17-hour stimulation, taken from a patient who received antiretroviral therapy. V is TRBV9 and J is TRBJ2-7, with D maybe TRBD2 (6 bases). The clonotype was recovered from an adult man with HIV who was CMV-seropositive. CDR3 sequence: CASSAGGYEQYF. In DNA, the CDR3 is TGTGCCAGCAGCGCCGGGGGCTACGAGCAGTACTTC.